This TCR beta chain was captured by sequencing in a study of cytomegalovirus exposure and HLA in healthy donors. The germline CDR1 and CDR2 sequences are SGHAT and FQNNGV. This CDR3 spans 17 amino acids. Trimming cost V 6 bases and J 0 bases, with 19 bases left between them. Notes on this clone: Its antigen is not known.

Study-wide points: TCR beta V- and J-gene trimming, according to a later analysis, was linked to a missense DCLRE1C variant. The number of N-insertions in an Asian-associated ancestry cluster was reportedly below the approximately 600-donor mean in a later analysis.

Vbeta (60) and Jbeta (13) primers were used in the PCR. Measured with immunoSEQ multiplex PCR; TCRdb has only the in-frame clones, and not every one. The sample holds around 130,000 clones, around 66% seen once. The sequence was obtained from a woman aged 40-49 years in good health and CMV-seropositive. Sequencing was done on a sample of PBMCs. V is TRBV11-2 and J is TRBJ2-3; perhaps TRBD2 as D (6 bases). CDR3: CASSVRVGGPSTDTQYF. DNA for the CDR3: TGTGCCAGCAGTGTCCGAGTGGGGGGACCTAGCACAGATACGCAGTATTTT.